Reported below is one T cell receptor beta chain. The data were obtained in a study of OX40 agonist ivuxolimab in advanced cancers. Trimming cost V 5 bases and J 4 bases; bases outside gene matches: 7. The CDR3 length is 15 residues. CDR1 SGHAT and CDR2 FQNNGV come from the germline V gene. Measured with immunoSEQ multiplex PCR; TCRdb has only the in-frame clones, and not every one. The sample lists under 95,000 clones, roughly nine tenths occurring once. This receptor was obtained from an adult with an advanced solid tumor such as melanoma, head and neck, liver or kidney cancer. The gene calls are TRBV11-2 and TRBJ1-4; 7 bases are a match to TRBD1. The material sequenced was CD4+ or CD8+ T cells sorted from blood, taken in a trial of the OX40 agonist ivuxolimab. The CDR3 DNA reads TGTGCCAGCAGCCTGTCGACAGGGCATAATGAAAAACTGTTTTTT. Protein sequence: CASSLSTGHNEKLFF. The whole variable domain, remainder taken from reference TRBV11-2 and TRBJ1-4, is EAGVAQSPRYKIIEKRQSVAFWCNPISGHATLYWYQQILGQGPKLLIQFQNNGVVDDSQLPKDRFSAERLKGVDSTLKIQPAKLEDSAVYLCASSLSTGHNEKLFFGSGTQLSVL.